This T cell receptor beta chain appears in the sequencing data of a study of blood T cell repertoires in COVID-19. Study details: Some COVID-19 samples were acute and others convalescent; all came from the United States, Italy and Spain. Nucleic acid was either cDNA or gDNA, and it came from T cells, B-cell-depleted T cells, or PBMCs.

The germline CDR1 and CDR2 sequences are LGHNA and YSLEER. V lost 1 base, J lost 2 bases, and 8 bases lay in between. The CDR3 contains 14 residues. This clone turned up a few times. In the authors' workflow: Estimated nucleated cell counts came from reference gene primer amplification. This table comes from immunoSEQ multiplex PCR, and its TCRdb copy is limited to in-frame clones, with some not included. The V and J calls and clone size are taken from that table; D and trimming were inferred from the DNA. The sample has more than 100,000 clones; around 80% are singletons. V gene TRBV4-3 combines with J gene TRBJ1-1; D may be TRBD1 (5 bases). This receptor was identified in a man aged 55 to 70 with active or convalescent COVID-19. The specimen sequenced was peripheral blood. CDR3 in amino acids: CASSQVQGNTEAFF. DNA for the CDR3: TGCGCCAGCAGCCAAGTGCAGGGTAACACTGAAGCTTTCTTT.